These 7 T cell receptor beta chains came from one sample sequenced in a study of blood T cell repertoires in COVID-19. Sequencing used immunoSEQ multiplex PCR; TCRdb keeps in-frame clones, though not all of them. The sample lists fewer than 250,000 clones, 92% seen once, with under 1.5% in the top ten. Sequenced: peripheral blood. These TCRs come from a man younger than 45 with acute or convalescent COVID-19.

On this clone itself: Other DNA sequences within the sample encode an identical CDR3. The chain links TRBV18 to TRBJ2-7; tentatively, D is TRBD1 (5 bases). CDR3 size: 12 residues. V gave up 4 bases and J gave up 7 bases, with 11 bases separating them. Germline loops: CDR1 KGHSH, CDR2 LQKENI. Here the CDR3 DNA reads TGTGCCAGCTCACTCACAGGATCGGAGCAGTACTTC. Its protein product is CASSLTGSEQYF.

This clone has more than one count but fewer than ten. The CDR3 nucleotides read TGTGCCAGCAGTGAATTTGCCCCCGGGAGCTCCTATAATTCACCCCTCCACTTT. Amino acids: CASSEFAPGSSYNSPLHF. This chain connects TRBV6-1 to TRBJ1-6; D ambiguous. Trimming removed 2 bases from V and 0 bases from J, with 14 bases in between. The CDR3 is 18 amino acids. CDR1 is MNHNS, CDR2 SASEGT, per germline.

The chain is built from TRBV7-2 and TRBJ1-3, with D possibly matching TRBD1 (6 bases). The CDR3 is made up of 15 amino acids. CDR1 and CDR2 (germline): SGHTA, FQGNSA. Trimming left V 5 bases short and J 4 bases short, with 15 bases between. The chain's CDR3 is CASSTTGTPGNTIYF. In DNA form, the CDR3 reads TGTGCCAGCAGCACAACCGGGACACCAGGAAACACCATATATTTT.

The J gene is TRBJ2-3, the V gene TRBV24-1; D is perhaps TRBD1 (5 bases). There are 15 residues in the CDR3. In germline, CDR1 is KGHDR, CDR2 SFDVKD. Trimming shortened V by 3 bases and J by 2 bases, and 11 bases separated the two germline ends. The CDR3: CATSDPRTTTDTQYF. In DNA form, the CDR3 reads TGTGCCACCAGTGATCCACGGACAACCACAGATACGCAGTATTTT.

The chain recombines TRBV3-1 (or the pseudogene TRBV3-2) with TRBJ1-2; maybe TRBD1 (5 bases). This CDR3 has 12 residues. Trimming removed 2 bases from V and 8 bases from J, with 9 bases in between. Germline V gene data show CDR1 as LGHDT and CDR2 as YNNKEL (reference sequence). The DNA for the CDR3 is TGTGCCAGCAGCCAAAAGGGGCAAGGCTACACCTTC. Translated: CASSQKGQGYTF.

This chain connects TRBV3-1 (or the pseudogene TRBV3-2) to TRBJ1-2, with 11 bases matching TRBD1. This CDR3 region has 17 residues. V was clipped by 1 base and J by 3 bases; unmatched bases: 7. Germline V lookup: CDR1 LGHDT, CDR2 YNNKEL (reference sequence). CDR3 sequence reads: CASSQGTGGGLYYGYTF. CDR3 in DNA: TGTGCCAGCAGCCAAGGGACAGGGGGCGGTTTATACTATGGCTACACCTTC.

In this sample, this clone turned up once. The genes are TRBV29-1 and TRBJ2-7, with D maybe TRBD2 (6 bases). The germline V gene encodes CDR1 SQVTM and CDR2 ANQGSEA. This CDR3 is built from 12 residues. With 3 bases removed from V and 3 bases from J, the gap between germline ends came to 9 bases. In DNA, the CDR3 is TGCAGCGTTGAGGGGGGTGGCTACGAGCAGTACTTC. It codes for CSVEGGGYEQYF.